Presented here are 2 T cell receptor beta chains from one specimen sequenced in a study of OX40 agonist ivuxolimab in advanced cancers. The table came from immunoSEQ multiplex PCR; TCRdb's copy has only in-frame clones and leaves some out. The data show 60,000 to 75,000 clones, 80% to 85% seen once. Sequenced here: CD4+ or CD8+ T cells sorted from blood, sampled in a trial of the OX40 agonist ivuxolimab. The origin of the receptors is an adult with an advanced solid tumor such as melanoma, head and neck, liver or kidney cancer.

This clone has only one observation. The chain couples TRBV11-3 to TRBJ2-1; D is undetermined. Looked up from germline, CDR1 is SGHNT and CDR2 is YENEEA. This CDR3 has 14 amino acids. Trimming took off 1 base at V and 2 bases at J, with 6 bases between the two ends. CDR3 DNA sequence: TGTGCCAGCAGCTTAGGTGGCACCTACAATGAGCAGTTCTTC. Encoded protein: CASSLGGTYNEQFF.

The V call is TRBV11-2, the J call TRBJ2-5; possible D gene TRBD1, 5 bases. CDR3 length: 16 residues. V was trimmed by 4 bases and J by 1 base, leaving 16 bases between them. Looked up from germline, CDR1 is SGHAT and CDR2 is FQNNGV. The CDR3 region has the DNA TGTGCCAGCAGCTCTATGGCCAGGGCAGCCCAAGAGACCCAGTACTTC. It is translated as CASSSMARAAQETQYF. Full variable domain (outside the CDR3, taken from reference TRBV11-2 and TRBJ2-5): EAGVAQSPRYKIIEKRQSVAFWCNPISGHATLYWYQQILGQGPKLLIQFQNNGVVDDSQLPKDRFSAERLKGVDSTLKIQPAKLEDSAVYLCASSSMARAAQETQYFGPGTRLLVL.